What follows are 31 T cell receptor beta chains derived from one specimen sequenced in a study of blood T cells in healthy people across ages. For the second PCR, which ran for about 6 to 11 cycles, a sample-barcoded 5' primer and a J-beta primer mix were used. TCRdb reprocessed the 5' RACE reads via MiXCR and lists one record per CDR3 protein. This sample yields around 1,500,000 distinct CDR3 sequences, of which 40% to 50% are seen a single time; roughly 7.7% belongs to the top ten. Sequencing was done on a sample of blood. These receptors came from a woman younger than 30 in good health.

CDR3 region: CASSVGISYEQYF. In nucleotides, the CDR3 is TGTGCCAGCAGCGTCGGGATCTCCTACGAGCAGTACTTC. This chain links TRBV9 with TRBJ2-7; tentative D call: TRBD2 (5 bases). The V gene's germline CDR1 is SGDLS and CDR2 YYNGEE. The ends were cut back, 2 bases at V and 0 bases at J, with 6 bases in the middle. This CDR3 region has 13 residues. Complete variable domain (other parts from reference TRBV9 and TRBJ2-7): DSGVTQTPKHLITATGQRVTLRCSPRSGDLSVYWYQQSLDQGLQFLIQYYNGEERAKGNILERFSAQQFPDLHSELNLSSLELGDSALYFCASSVGISYEQYFGPGTRLTVT.

This clonotype was observed many times. The J gene is TRBJ1-2, the V gene TRBV5-1, with D hard to call. The CDR3 is 15 amino acids. CDR1 and CDR2 from the germline V gene are SGHRS and YFSETQ. The V and J ends lost 0 bases and 6 bases respectively, with 15 bases between them. CDR3 loop: CASSLAGQKSNGYTF. Here the CDR3 DNA reads TGCGCCAGCAGCTTGGCAGGCCAGAAGAGTAATGGCTACACCTTC.

This clonotype was counted once. The CDR3 here is CASRREPSTDTQYF. In DNA, the CDR3 is TGTGCCAGCAGACGGGAACCCAGCACAGATACGCAGTATTTT. The rearrangement links TRBV7-6 to TRBJ2-3; D might be TRBD2 (5 bases). CDR3 length equals 14 residues. Germline CDR1 SGHVS, CDR2 FNYEAQ. V was cut by 6 bases and J by 0 bases, with 10 bases left in between.

The chain has TRBV5-4 and TRBJ2-3; D not resolved. The CDR3 loop spans 12 amino acids. The germline CDR1 and CDR2 sequences are SGHNT and YYREEE (reference sequence). The V end lost 3 bases, the J end lost 5 bases, and 7 bases lay between the germline ends. In nucleotides, the CDR3 is TGTGCCAGCAGCTGGGGTCAAGATACGCAGTATTTT. It translates to CASSWGQDTQYF.

This chain uses TRBV12-5 with TRBJ2-7; unclear D gene. The CDR3 covers 13 residues. Between the trimmed V and J ends, which lost 0 bases and 5 bases, there was a span of 8 bases. CDR1 is LGHNT, CDR2 FRNRAP, per germline. CDR3 coding DNA: TGTGCTAGTGGTTTGGTACTCCGCAACGAGCAGTACTTC. Translating gives CASGLVLRNEQYF.

Concerning this clonotype itself: A read error may account for a junction end that differs from germline. V gene TRBV7-2 combines with J gene TRBJ2-7; either TRBD1 or TRBD2 may fit D (5 bases each). CDR1 is SGHTA and CDR2 is FQGNSA in the germline V gene. This CDR3 contains 17 residues. Here the CDR3 reads CANSLEASGQGFNEQYF. As DNA, the CDR3 is TGTGCCAACAGCTTAGAGGCTTCGGGGCAGGGTTTCAATGAGCAGTACTTC.

The chain recombines TRBV18 with TRBJ1-1; tentative D call: TRBD1 (6 bases). Trimming pared 4 bases from V and 4 bases from J, leaving 10 bases between. The germline CDR1 and CDR2 sequences are KGHSH and LQKENI. The CDR3 loop spans 13 amino acids. This CDR3 is CASSQQGTTEAFF. CDR3 DNA sequence: TGTGCCAGCTCACAACAGGGAACCACTGAAGCTTTCTTT.

The rearrangement uses TRBV5-1 and TRBJ1-1; no clear D. The CDR3 spans 15 residues. V was shortened by 3 bases and J by 0 bases, with 12 bases between the two germline ends. The germline CDR1 and CDR2 sequences are SGHRS and YFSETQ. The CDR3 loop reads CASSSTISMNTEAFF. In nucleotides, the CDR3 is TGCGCCAGCAGCTCCACGATCAGCATGAACACTGAAGCTTTCTTT.

The chain joins TRBV9 to TRBJ1-2, with D uncertain. The length of the CDR3 is 15 residues. Per germline, CDR1 SGDLS and CDR2 YYNGEE. Between the trimmed V and J ends, which lost 0 bases and 3 bases, there was a span of 12 bases. DNA for the CDR3: TGTGCCAGCAGCGTAGGGCTACAGCTCGACTATGGCTACACCTTC. Translating it yields CASSVGLQLDYGYTF.

This rearrangement joins TRBV3-1 to TRBJ1-2, with TRBD1 matching over 9 bases. J was trimmed by 8 bases and V by 3 bases; bases with no gene match: 4. Germline lookup yields CDR1 LGHDT and CDR2 YNNKEL (reference sequence). The CDR3 runs 13 residues. The CDR3 bases are TGTGCCAGCAGCCAGGGGACAGGGAACGGCTACACCTTC. It specifies CASSQGTGNGYTF. Variable domain in full (rest from reference TRBV3-1 and TRBJ1-2): DTAVSQTPKYLVTQMGNDKSIKCEQNLGHDTMYWYKQDSKKFLKIMFSYNNKELIINETVPNRFSPKSPDKAHLNLHINSLELGDSAVYFCASSQGTGNGYTFGSGTRLTVV.

Comments on this clonotype: A much more abundant neighbour one base away suggests this may be a read error. The rearrangement links TRBV5-1 to TRBJ2-7; TRBD2 is a possible D gene (6 bases). The germline V gene has CDR1 SGHRS and CDR2 YFSETQ. The CDR3 extends over 15 amino acids. Trimming took 4 bases from V and 7 from J, leaving 21 bases between them. The CDR3 DNA follows: TGCGCCAGCAGCGCGGGACCAGTGAGCGACAATGAGCAGTACTTC. Its protein product is CASSAGPVSDNEQYF.

A remark on this clonotype: A much larger clone is a single base away; this may be a read error. The V gene is TRBV7-9, the J gene TRBJ2-7, with TRBD1 matching over 8 bases. The tail of the sequence fits TRBJ2-5 better, so the J call may be wrong. The CDR3 totals 15 residues. The germline CDR1 and CDR2 sequences are SEHNR and FQNEAQ (reference sequence). The chain's CDR3 is CASSCWTGSHGTQYF. CDR3 nucleotides: TGTGCCAGCAGCTGTTGGACAGGGTCCCACGGGACCCAGTACTTC.

A few counts support this clonotype. V gene TRBV5-1 combines with J gene TRBJ2-1; TRBD2 matches 8 bases. The germline V gene has CDR1 SGHRS and CDR2 YFSETQ. The length of the CDR3 is 15 residues. The V and J ends lost 4 bases and 4 bases, in that order; junction bases with no gene match: 7. CDR3 sequence: CASSPGGGRYNEQFF. The CDR3 bases are TGCGCCAGCAGCCCCGGGGGGGGGCGGTACAATGAGCAGTTCTTC.

V usage is TRBV7-9 and J usage is TRBJ2-1; possibly TRBD2 for D (6 bases). The CDR3 sequence is 18 residues long. Germline loops: CDR1 SEHNR, CDR2 FQNEAQ (reference sequence). V gave up 5 bases and J gave up 2 bases, with 22 bases separating them. CDR3 region: CASSPSAGPRGTYNEQFF. CDR3 coding DNA: TGTGCCAGCAGCCCTAGCGCGGGGCCCCGGGGAACCTACAATGAGCAGTTCTTC.

This clonotype was seen a few times. The chain employs TRBV28 and TRBJ2-7; D gene unclear. The germline gives CDR1 MDHEN, CDR2 SYDVKM. This CDR3 spans 12 amino acids. Trimming shortened V by 5 bases and J by 3 bases, and 8 bases separated the two germline ends. DNA for the CDR3: TGTGCCAGCAGTCCCCCTAACTACGAGCAGTACTTC. Translation gives CASSPPNYEQYF.

The J gene is TRBJ2-7, the V gene TRBV7-6; TRBD1 matches 8 bases. Germline lookup yields CDR1 SGHVS and CDR2 FNYEAQ. V shed 5 bases and J 2 bases; nucleotides not matched to a gene: 11. This CDR3 region has 16 residues. CDR3 DNA sequence: TGTGCCAGCAGCCCAGGGGTAGTACAGGGGGCCTACGAGCAGTACTTC. It yields the protein CASSPGVVQGAYEQYF.

This rearrangement joins TRBV12-3 or TRBV12-4 to TRBJ2-3, with 7 bases aligning to TRBD2. J gave up 5 bases and V 6 bases, and 14 bases lay outside the gene matches. The CDR3 loop spans 16 amino acids. The CDR3 protein is CASRISGGSGRDTQYF. Here the CDR3 DNA reads TGTGCCAGCAGGATCAGTGGCGGGAGTGGCAGAGATACGCAGTATTTT.

With regard to this clonotype: Mismatch with germline at one junction end may stem from a read error. The V gene is TRBV7-3, the J gene TRBJ1-1, with D hard to call. The CDR3 covers 13 residues. The germline CDR1 and CDR2 sequences are SGHTA and FQGTGA. CDR3 sequence reads: CASSLTAGREAFF. CDR3 nucleotides: TGTGCCAGCAGCCTAACCGCTGGGAGGGAAGCTTTCTTT.

The gene calls are TRBV29-1 and TRBJ1-2; D may be TRBD1 (5 bases). Trimming shortened V by 6 bases and J by 7 bases, and 24 bases separated the two germline ends. Germline assignment: CDR1 SQVTM and CDR2 ANQGSEA. This CDR3 has 15 amino acids. The CDR3 reads CSVPHESQGRGGYTF. The DNA for the CDR3 is TGCAGCGTCCCCCATGAAAGTCAGGGTCGAGGTGGCTACACCTTC.

This clonotype was counted at least ten times. This chain joins TRBV7-2 and TRBJ1-1; no clear D gene. The germline gives CDR1 SGHTA, CDR2 FQGNSA. CDR3 size: 12 residues. Trimming removed 1 base from V and 5 bases from J, with 5 bases in between. The CDR3 sequence: CASSLDRTEAFF. CDR3 nucleotide sequence: TGTGCCAGCAGCTTAGACAGAACTGAAGCTTTCTTT. Complete variable domain (other parts from reference TRBV7-2 and TRBJ1-1): GAGVSQSPSNKVTEKGKDVELRCDPISGHTALYWYRQSLGQGLEFLIYFQGNSAPDKSGLPSDRFSAERTGGSVSTLTIQRTQQEDSAVYLCASSLDRTEAFFGQGTRLTVV.

J is TRBJ1-2 and V is TRBV11-2; TRBD1 matches at 10 bases. In germline, CDR1 is SGHAT, CDR2 FQNNGV. CDR3 length: 17 residues. Unmatched junction bases numbered 9, after V lost 3 bases and J lost 2 bases. The CDR3 sequence is CASSFGQGGPANYGYTF. CDR3 sequence (DNA): TGTGCCAGCAGCTTTGGACAGGGGGGACCGGCGAACTATGGCTACACCTTC.

The J gene is TRBJ1-2, the V gene TRBV7-9, with D tentatively TRBD1 (5 bases). The CDR3 loop spans 13 amino acids. V shed 2 bases and J shed 4 bases, with 8 bases lying between them. Germline assignment: CDR1 SEHNR and CDR2 FQNEAQ (reference sequence). This CDR3 is CASSLRDPYGYTF. DNA for the CDR3: TGTGCCAGCAGCTTACGGGACCCCTATGGCTACACCTTC.

This chain uses TRBV4-2 with TRBJ1-2; possible D gene TRBD1, 5 bases. V gave up 1 base and J gave up 4 bases, with 13 bases separating them. Germline V gene lookup returns CDR1 LGHNA and CDR2 YNFKEQ. This CDR3 contains 15 residues. CDR3 DNA: TGTGCCAGCAGCCAAGGGGGGGGAGAGACCTATGGCTACACCTTC. It codes for CASSQGGGETYGYTF.

A single count supports this clonotype. The rearrangement uses TRBV4-1 and TRBJ1-2; D is possibly TRBD1 (6 bases). CDR1 is MGHRA and CDR2 is YSYEKL in the germline V gene. The CDR3 spans 15 residues. With 1 base removed from V and 8 bases from J, the gap between germline ends came to 17 bases. The CDR3 DNA sequence: TGCGCCAGCAGCCAAGGACAGGATGAAGCCTACGGCTACACCTTC. Its protein product is CASSQGQDEAYGYTF.

This clonotype has only a few counts. The CDR3 reads CASKVGTTNEQFF. In DNA, the CDR3 is TGTGCCAGCAAGGTGGGGACTACCAATGAGCAGTTCTTC. The V gene is TRBV2, the J gene TRBJ2-1; 7 bases are a match to TRBD2. Per the germline V gene, CDR1 is SNHLY and CDR2 is FYNNEI. J lost 6 bases, V lost 7 bases, and 6 bases had no gene match. The CDR3 is made up of 13 amino acids. The variable domain in full, completed from reference TRBV2 and TRBJ2-1, reads EPEVTQTPSHQVTQMGQEVILRCVPISNHLYFYWYRQILGQKVEFLVSFYNNEISEKSEIFDDQFSVERPDGSNFTLKIRSTKLEDSAMYFCASKVGTTNEQFFGPGTRLTVL.

The table lists this clonotype with a few counts. This chain joins TRBV20-1 and TRBJ2-1; 15 bases map to TRBD2. Germline trimming cut 5 bases from V and 7 bases from J; bases unmatched to any gene: 9. Germline V gene sequence: CDR1 DFQATT, CDR2 SNEGSKA (reference sequence). The CDR3 consists of 16 residues. The CDR3 DNA reads as TGCAGTGCTGCATTCACCGGGACTAGCGGGGGGAATGAGCAGTTCTTC. This encodes CSAAFTGTSGGNEQFF.

This clonotype turned up a few times. V and J are TRBV2 and TRBJ1-1; D unresolved. The CDR3 length is 10 residues. Trimming shortened V by 8 bases and J by 5 bases, and 6 bases separated the two germline ends. The germline CDR1 and CDR2 sequences are SNHLY and FYNNEI. The CDR3 region is CASGETEAFF. Written as DNA, the CDR3 is TGTGCCAGCGGAGAAACTGAAGCTTTCTTT.

The V gene is TRBV20-1, the J gene TRBJ2-7; 7 positions agree with TRBD1. With V trimmed by 4 bases and J by 0 bases, 6 bases remained unmatched. This CDR3 has 14 amino acids. Germline CDR1 DFQATT, CDR2 SNEGSKA (reference sequence). The CDR3 reads CSATGQASSYEQYF. The CDR3 DNA reads TGCAGTGCTACCGGACAGGCAAGCTCCTACGAGCAGTACTTC.

The chain recombines TRBV6-5 with TRBJ2-3; 7 bases are shared with TRBD1. CDR1 and CDR2 from the germline V gene are MNHEY and SVGAGI. This CDR3 has 15 amino acids. The V and J ends lost 2 bases and 0 bases, in that order; junction bases with no gene match: 2. For the CDR3, the DNA is TGTGCCAGCAGTTACGAGGGGGCTAGCACAGATACGCAGTATTTT. Its protein is CASSYEGASTDTQYF.

This clonotype appeared once. One end of the junction varies from germline; a read error may be responsible. V and J are TRBV7-9 and TRBJ2-3, with 10 bases lining up with TRBD2. The CDR3 covers 16 residues. Germline CDR1 SEHNR, CDR2 FQNEAQ (reference sequence). DNA for the CDR3: TGTGCCGGCAGCGGGGGGGCCTTCGTGGGGACAGATACGCAGTATTTT. Amino acids: CAGSGGAFVGTDTQYF.

The chain carries TRBV20-1 and TRBJ2-3, with 7 bases fitting TRBD1. The ends lost 6 bases at V and 0 bases at J; junction bases unmatched: 6. The length of the CDR3 is 14 residues. Germline-derived CDR1 and CDR2 are DFQATT and SNEGSKA (reference sequence). The CDR3 sequence is CSAGDRASTDTQYF. CDR3 nucleotide sequence: TGCAGTGCCGGCGACAGGGCCAGCACAGATACGCAGTATTTT.